This is a list of T cell receptor beta chains from one sample in a study of blood T cell repertoires in COVID-19. Data came from immunoSEQ multiplex PCR; TCRdb stores just in-frame clones and leaves some out. The sample lists around 480,000 clones; approximately 88% were seen once. Sequenced sample: peripheral blood. The receptor source for this set is a woman between 50 and 59 years old with COVID-19, enrolled during active disease. The conserved cysteine and the conserved F or W are not part of the CDR3 here. Each record gives: V gene, J gene, CDR3 protein.

TRBV30	TRBJ1-2	AWSPRGTVGYGYT
TRBV5-4	TRBJ2-4	ASSFWGVRAKNIQY
TRBV19	TRBJ2-7	ASSRGASSYEQY
TRBV2	TRBJ2-3	ASNRAGGEADTQY
TRBV13	TRBJ2-1	ASSSRVRDEQF
TRBV10-3	TRBJ1-1	AISESRTQGGNTEAF
TRBV27	TRBJ1-6	ASSSTTGYSPLH
TRBV2	TRBJ1-2	ASADNPDRTLYGYT
TRBV30	TRBJ1-2	AWRADRGHDYGYT
TRBV29-1	TRBJ1-1	SVARQGSEAF
TRBV23-1	TRBJ1-2	ASSQSDIGGAACNYGYT
TRBV7-2	TRBJ2-1	ASSLVSRGSYNEQF
TRBV11-2	TRBJ2-1	ASSLMQSYNEQF
TRBV12-2	TRBJ2-4	ASRSSPGGRIQY
TRBV7-9	TRBJ2-5	ASSLGQGERETQY
TRBV4-1	TRBJ1-4	ASSQEGWDRGLGREKLF
TRBV6-2/TRBV6-3	TRBJ2-3	ASSHRDRAPDTQY
TRBV3-1/TRBV3-2	TRBJ2-1	ASSPGLGGARF
TRBV21-1	TRBJ2-2	ASSNTGNTGELF
TRBV3-1/TRBV3-2	TRBJ2-7	ASSQDLPSVSYEQY
TRBV30	TRBJ2-6	ALGIGGANVLT
TRBV5-4	TRBJ2-1	ASSLGSLGLAGENEQF
TRBV4-1	TRBJ2-2	ASRHSGGDTGELF
TRBV10-3	TRBJ1-1	ATQGTGGTEAF
TRBV29-1	TRBJ2-7	SVGGGRKTYEQY
TRBV12-5	TRBJ1-5	ASGGASNQPQH
TRBV15	TRBJ2-3	ATQDRGDTQY
TRBV6-6	TRBJ2-2	ASSLQGGEVPGELF
TRBV6-1	TRBJ2-1	ASSEARLVTYNEQF
TRBV28	TRBJ2-2	ASSHRDRELEELF
TRBV5-4	TRBJ2-4	ASSSLVRGLKNIQY
TRBV18	TRBJ1-6	ASSPRVRGRGGNSPLH
TRBV6-5	TRBJ1-1	ASSYSLDRVSEAF
TRBV5-8	TRBJ1-6	ASSLGRGTLH
TRBV5-5	TRBJ2-1	ASSLFRGRIDEQF
TRBV2	TRBJ2-3	ATSGLAGAGGPDTQY
TRBV14	TRBJ2-7	ASSLLLAGVTYEQY
TRBV6-6	TRBJ2-7	ASRRLAGGPYEQY
TRBV4-1	TRBJ2-1	ASSLSYRGGQEQF
TRBV28	TRBJ1-1	ASRPGTGVEAF
TRBV5-1	TRBJ2-2	ASSLDRGSTGELF
TRBV11-3	TRBJ2-1	ASSRETSSYNEQF
TRBV2	TRBJ1-1	ASRDDTVGAEAF
TRBV27	TRBJ1-1	ASREMGANTEAF
TRBV11-2	TRBJ1-4	ASRTLDREGEKLF
TRBV19	TRBJ1-2	ASSITGSHDNYGYT
TRBV30	TRBJ1-6	AWTPTPQGGSPLH
TRBV10-3	TRBJ1-1	AISAGRGRKAF
TRBV9	TRBJ2-2	ASSVGVRELF